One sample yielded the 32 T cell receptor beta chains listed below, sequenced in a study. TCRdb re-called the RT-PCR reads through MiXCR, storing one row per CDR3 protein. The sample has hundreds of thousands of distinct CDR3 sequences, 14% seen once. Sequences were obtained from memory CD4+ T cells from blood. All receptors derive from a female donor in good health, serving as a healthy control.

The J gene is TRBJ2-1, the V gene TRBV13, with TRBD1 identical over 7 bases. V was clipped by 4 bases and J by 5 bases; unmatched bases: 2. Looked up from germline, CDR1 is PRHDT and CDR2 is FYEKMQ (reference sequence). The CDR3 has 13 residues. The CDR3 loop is CASSYGQDNEQFF. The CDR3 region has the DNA TGTGCCAGCAGCTACGGACAGGACAATGAGCAGTTCTTC. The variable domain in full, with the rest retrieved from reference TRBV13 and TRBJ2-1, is AAGVIQSPRHLIKEKRETATLKCYPIPRHDTVYWYQQGPGQDPQFLISFYEKMQSDKGSIPDRFSAQQFSDYHSELNMSSLELGDSALYFCASSYGQDNEQFFGPGTRLTVL.

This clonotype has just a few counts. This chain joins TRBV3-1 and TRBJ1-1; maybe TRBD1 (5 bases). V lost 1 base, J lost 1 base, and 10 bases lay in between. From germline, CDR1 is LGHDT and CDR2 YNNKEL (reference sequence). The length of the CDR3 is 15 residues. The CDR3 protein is CASSQGQLRNTEAFF. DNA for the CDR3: TGTGCCAGCAGCCAAGGACAGCTCCGGAACACTGAAGCTTTCTTT.

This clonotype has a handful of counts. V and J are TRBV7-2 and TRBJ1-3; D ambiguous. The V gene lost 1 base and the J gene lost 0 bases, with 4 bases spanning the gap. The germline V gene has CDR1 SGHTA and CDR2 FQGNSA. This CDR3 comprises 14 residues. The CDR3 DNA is TGTGCCAGCAGCTTAGACCGCTCTGGAAACACCATATATTTT. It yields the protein CASSLDRSGNTIYF.

CDR3 sequence reads: CASSFSPRSHEQYF. The CDR3 region has the DNA TGTGCCAGCAGTTTTTCTCCAAGGAGCCACGAGCAGTACTTC. The J gene is TRBJ2-7, the V gene TRBV27; unclear D gene. The germline V gene encodes CDR1 MNHEY and CDR2 SMNVEV (reference sequence). This CDR3 is built from 14 residues. Trimming shortened V by 3 bases and J by 5 bases, and 14 bases separated the two germline ends.

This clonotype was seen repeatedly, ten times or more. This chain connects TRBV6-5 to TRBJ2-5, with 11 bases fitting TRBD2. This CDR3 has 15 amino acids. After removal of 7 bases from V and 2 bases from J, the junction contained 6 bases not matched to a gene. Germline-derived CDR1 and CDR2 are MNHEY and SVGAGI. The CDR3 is CASTPGLAVQETQYF. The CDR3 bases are TGTGCCAGCACCCCGGGACTAGCGGTACAAGAGACCCAGTACTTC.

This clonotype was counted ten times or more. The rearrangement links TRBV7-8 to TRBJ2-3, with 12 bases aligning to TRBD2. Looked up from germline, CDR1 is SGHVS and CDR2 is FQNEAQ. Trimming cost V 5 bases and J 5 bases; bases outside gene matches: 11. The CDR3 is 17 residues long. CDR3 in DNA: TGTGCCAGCAGCAAGACTAGCGGGGGACCCGGCCTAGATACGCAGTATTTT. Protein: CASSKTSGGPGLDTQYF.

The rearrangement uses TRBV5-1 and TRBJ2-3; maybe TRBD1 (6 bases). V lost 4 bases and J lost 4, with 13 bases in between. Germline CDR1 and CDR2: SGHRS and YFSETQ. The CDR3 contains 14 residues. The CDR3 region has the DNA TGCGCCAGCAGCGTTGACAGGTTCCCAGATACGCAGTATTTT. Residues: CASSVDRFPDTQYF.

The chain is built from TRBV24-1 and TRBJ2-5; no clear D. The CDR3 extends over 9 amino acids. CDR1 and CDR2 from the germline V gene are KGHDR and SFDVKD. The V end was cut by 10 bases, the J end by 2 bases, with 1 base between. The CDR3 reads CATQETQYF. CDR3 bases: TGTGCCACACAAGAGACCCAGTACTTC.

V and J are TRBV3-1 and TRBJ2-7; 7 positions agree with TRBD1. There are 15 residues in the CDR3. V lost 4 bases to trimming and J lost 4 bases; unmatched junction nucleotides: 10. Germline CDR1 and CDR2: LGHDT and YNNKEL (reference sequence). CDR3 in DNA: TGTGCCAGCAGCCCACCCTCGACAGGGCCGTACGAGCAGTACTTC. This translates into CASSPPSTGPYEQYF.

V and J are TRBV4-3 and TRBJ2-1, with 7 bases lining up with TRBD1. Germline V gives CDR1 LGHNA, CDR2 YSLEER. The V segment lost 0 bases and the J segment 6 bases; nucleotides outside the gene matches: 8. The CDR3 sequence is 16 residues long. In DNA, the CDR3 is TGCGCCAGCAGCCAAGATCTAGGGGGCTCTGCCAATGAGCAGTTCTTC. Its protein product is CASSQDLGGSANEQFF.

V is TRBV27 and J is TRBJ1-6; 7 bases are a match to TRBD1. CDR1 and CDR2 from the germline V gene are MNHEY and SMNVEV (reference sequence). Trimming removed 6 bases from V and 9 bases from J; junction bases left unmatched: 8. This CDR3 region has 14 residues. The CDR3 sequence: CASRLNRGSSPLHF. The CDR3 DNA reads TGTGCCAGCAGATTAAACAGGGGTAGTTCACCCCTCCACTTT.

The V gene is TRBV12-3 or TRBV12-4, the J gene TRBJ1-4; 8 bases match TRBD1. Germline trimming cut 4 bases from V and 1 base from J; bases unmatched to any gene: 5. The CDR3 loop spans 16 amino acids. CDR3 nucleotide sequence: TGTGCCAGCAGTTCAGGGGGCTGGGGAACTAATGAAAAACTGTTTTTT. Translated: CASSSGGWGTNEKLFF.

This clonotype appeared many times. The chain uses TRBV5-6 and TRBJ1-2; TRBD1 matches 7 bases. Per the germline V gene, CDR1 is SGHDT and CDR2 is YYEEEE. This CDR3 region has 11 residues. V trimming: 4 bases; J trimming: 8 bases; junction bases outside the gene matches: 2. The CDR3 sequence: CASSNRGGYTF. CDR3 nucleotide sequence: TGTGCCAGCAGCAACAGGGGAGGCTACACCTTC.

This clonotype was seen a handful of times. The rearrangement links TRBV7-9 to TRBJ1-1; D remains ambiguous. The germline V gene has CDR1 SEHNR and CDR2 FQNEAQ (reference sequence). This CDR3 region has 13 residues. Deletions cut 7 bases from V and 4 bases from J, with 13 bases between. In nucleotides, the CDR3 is TGTGCCAGCACCAACCAGGAAGGCACTGAAGCTTTCTTT. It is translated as CASTNQEGTEAFF.

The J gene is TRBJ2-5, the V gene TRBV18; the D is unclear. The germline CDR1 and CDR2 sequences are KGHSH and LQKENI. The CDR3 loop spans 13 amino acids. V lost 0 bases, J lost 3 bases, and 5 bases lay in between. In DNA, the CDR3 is TGTGCCAGCTCACCACCGGCTAAAGAGACCCAGTACTTC. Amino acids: CASSPPAKETQYF.

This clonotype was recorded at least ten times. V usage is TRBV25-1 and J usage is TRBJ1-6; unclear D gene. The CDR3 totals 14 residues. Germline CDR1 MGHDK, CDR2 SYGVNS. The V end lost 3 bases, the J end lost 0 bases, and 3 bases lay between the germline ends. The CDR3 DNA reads TGTGCCAGCAGTGACGGCTCCTATAATTCACCCCTCCACTTT. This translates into CASSDGSYNSPLHF. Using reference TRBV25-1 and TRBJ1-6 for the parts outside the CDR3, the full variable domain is EADIYQTPRYLVIGTGKKITLECSQTMGHDKMYWYQQDPGMELHLIHYSYGVNSTEKGDLSSESTVSRIRTEHFPLTLESARPSHTSQYLCASSDGSYNSPLHFGNGTRLTVT.

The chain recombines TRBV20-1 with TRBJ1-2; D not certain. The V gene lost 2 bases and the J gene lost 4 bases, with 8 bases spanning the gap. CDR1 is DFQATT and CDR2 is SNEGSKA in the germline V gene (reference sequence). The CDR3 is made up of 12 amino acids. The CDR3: CSARTPPYGYTF. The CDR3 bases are TGCAGTGCTAGAACCCCCCCCTATGGCTACACCTTC.

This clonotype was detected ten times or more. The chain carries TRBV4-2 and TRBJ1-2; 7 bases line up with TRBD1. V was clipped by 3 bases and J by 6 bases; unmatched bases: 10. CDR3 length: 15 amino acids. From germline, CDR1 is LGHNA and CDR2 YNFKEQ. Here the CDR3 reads CASSQGSRGSDGYTF. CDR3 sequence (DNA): TGTGCCAGCAGCCAGGGCTCCAGGGGGTCGGATGGCTACACCTTC.

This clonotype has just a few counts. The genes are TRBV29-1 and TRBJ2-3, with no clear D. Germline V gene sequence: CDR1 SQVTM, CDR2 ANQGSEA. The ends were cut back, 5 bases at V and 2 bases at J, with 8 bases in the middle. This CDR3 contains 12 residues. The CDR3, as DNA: TGCAGCGTTTACGATCTCACAGATACGCAGTATTTT. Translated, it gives CSVYDLTDTQYF.

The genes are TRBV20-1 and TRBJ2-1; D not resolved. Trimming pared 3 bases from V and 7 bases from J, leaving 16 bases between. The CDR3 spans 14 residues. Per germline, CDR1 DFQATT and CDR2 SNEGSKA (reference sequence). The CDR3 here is CSASHQPYWNEQFF. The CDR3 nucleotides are TGCAGTGCTAGTCATCAGCCTTACTGGAATGAGCAGTTCTTC.

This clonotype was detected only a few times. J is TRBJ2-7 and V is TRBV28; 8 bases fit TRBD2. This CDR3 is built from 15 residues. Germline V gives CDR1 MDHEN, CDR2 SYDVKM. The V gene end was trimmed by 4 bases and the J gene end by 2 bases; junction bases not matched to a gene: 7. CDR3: CASSSVAGPTYEQYF. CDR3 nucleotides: TGTGCCAGCAGTTCCGTAGCGGGACCCACCTACGAGCAGTACTTC. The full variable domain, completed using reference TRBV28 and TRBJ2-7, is DVKVTQSSRYLVKRTGEKVFLECVQDMDHENMFWYRQDPGLGLRLIYFSYDVKMKEKGDIPEGYSVSREKKERFSLILESASTNQTSMYLCASSSVAGPTYEQYFGPGTRLTVT.

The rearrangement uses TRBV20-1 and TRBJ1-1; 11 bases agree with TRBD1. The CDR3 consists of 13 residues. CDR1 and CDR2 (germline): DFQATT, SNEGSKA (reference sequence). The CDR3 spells CRAGQGAITEAFF. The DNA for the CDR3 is TGCAGGGCAGGACAGGGGGCTATAACTGAAGCTTTCTTT.

Here the CDR3 DNA reads TGCAGTGCTAGGAGGACAGGCCTGCTAAGGGTGACCCAGTACTTC. It codes for CSARRTGLLRVTQYF. This chain connects TRBV20-1 to TRBJ2-5; 7 nucleotides line up with TRBD1. J was trimmed by 7 bases and V by 3 bases; bases with no gene match: 14. Germline V CDR1 and CDR2: DFQATT, SNEGSKA (reference sequence). The CDR3 totals 15 residues.

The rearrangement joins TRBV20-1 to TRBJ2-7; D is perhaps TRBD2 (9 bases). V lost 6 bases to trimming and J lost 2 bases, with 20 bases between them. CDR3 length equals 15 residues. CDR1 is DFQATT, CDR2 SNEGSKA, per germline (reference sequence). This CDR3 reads CSADRGLAYPYEQYF. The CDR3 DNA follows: TGCAGTGCCGACAGGGGACTAGCATATCCCTACGAGCAGTACTTC.

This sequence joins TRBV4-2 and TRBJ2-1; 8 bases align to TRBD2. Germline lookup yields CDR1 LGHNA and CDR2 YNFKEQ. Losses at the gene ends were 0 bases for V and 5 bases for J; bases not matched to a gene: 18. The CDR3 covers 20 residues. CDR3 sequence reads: CASSQDQTAGGGTGDNEQFF. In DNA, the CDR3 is TGTGCCAGCAGCCAAGATCAGACGGCGGGAGGAGGCACCGGGGACAATGAGCAGTTCTTC.

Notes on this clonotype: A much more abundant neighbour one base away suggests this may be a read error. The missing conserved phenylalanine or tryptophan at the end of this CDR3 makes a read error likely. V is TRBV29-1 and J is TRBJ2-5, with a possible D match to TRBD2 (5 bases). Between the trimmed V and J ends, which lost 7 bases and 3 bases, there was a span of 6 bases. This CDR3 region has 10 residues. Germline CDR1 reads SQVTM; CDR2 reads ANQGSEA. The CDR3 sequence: CSGGEETQYS. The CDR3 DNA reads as TGCAGCGGGGGAGAAGAGACCCAGTACTCC.

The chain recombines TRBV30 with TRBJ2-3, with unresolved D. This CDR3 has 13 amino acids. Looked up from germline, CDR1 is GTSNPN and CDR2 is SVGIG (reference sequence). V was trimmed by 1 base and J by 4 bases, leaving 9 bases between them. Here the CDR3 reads CAWSEGRPDTQYF. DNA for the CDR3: TGTGCCTGGAGTGAAGGCAGGCCAGATACGCAGTATTTT.

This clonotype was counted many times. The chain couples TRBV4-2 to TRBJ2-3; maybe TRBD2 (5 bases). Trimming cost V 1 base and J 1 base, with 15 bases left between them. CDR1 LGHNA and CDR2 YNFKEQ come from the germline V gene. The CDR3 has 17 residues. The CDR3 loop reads CASSQVASRDGTDTQYF. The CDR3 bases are TGTGCCAGCAGCCAAGTGGCTTCCCGGGATGGCACAGATACGCAGTATTTT.

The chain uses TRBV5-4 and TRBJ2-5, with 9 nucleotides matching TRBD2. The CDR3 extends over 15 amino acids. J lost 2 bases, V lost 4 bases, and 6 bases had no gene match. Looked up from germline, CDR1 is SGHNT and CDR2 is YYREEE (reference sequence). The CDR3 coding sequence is TGTGCCAGCAGCCCGGGGACTAGCAATCAAGAGACCCAGTACTTC. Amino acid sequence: CASSPGTSNQETQYF.

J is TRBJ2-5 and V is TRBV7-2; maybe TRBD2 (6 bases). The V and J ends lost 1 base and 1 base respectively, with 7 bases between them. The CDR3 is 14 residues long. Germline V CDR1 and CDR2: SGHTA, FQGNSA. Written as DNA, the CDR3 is TGTGCCAGCAGCTTAGTTAGCGGCCAAGAGACCCAGTACTTC. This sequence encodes CASSLVSGQETQYF.

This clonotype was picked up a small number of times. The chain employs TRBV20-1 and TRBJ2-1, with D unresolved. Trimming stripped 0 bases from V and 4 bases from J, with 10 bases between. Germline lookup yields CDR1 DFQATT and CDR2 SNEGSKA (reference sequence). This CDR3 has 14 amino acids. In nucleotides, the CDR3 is TGCAGTGCTAGAGATAGAAACGGATACAATGAGCAGTTCTTC. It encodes CSARDRNGYNEQFF.

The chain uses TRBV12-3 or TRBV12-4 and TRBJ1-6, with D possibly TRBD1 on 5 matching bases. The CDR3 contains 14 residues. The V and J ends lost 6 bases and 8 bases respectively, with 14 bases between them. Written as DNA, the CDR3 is TGTGCCAGCAGGGGTCAGGGTAGGGATTCACCCCTCCACTTT. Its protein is CASRGQGRDSPLHF.